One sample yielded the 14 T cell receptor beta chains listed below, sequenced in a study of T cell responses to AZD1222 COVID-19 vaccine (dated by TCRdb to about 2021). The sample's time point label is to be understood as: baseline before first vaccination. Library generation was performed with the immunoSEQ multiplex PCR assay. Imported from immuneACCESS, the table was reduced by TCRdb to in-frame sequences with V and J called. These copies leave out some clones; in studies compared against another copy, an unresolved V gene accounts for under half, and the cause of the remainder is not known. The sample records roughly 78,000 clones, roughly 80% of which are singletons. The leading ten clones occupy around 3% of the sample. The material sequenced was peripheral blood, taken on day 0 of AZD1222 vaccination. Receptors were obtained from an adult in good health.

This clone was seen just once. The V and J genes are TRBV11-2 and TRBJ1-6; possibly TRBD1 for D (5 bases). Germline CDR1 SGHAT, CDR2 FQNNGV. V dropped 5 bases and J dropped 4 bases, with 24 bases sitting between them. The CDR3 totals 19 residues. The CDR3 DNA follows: TGTGCCAGCAGCCTAACGGGGGAGGGCGTAAAGAGATATAATTCACCCCTCCACTTT. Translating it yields CASSLTGEGVKRYNSPLHF.

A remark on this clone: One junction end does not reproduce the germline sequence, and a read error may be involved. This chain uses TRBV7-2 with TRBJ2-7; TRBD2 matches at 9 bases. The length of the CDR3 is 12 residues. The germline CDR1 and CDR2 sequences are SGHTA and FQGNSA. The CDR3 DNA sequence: TGTGCCAGCAGCTTAAGGGCTAGCGGGGTTCAATTC. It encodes CASSLRASGVQF.

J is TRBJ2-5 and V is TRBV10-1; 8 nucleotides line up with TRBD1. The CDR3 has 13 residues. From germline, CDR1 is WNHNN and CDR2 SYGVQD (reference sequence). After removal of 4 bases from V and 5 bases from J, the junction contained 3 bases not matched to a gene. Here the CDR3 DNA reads TGCGCCAGCAGTGCAGGGGGCGCGGAGACCCAGTACTTC. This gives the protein CASSAGGAETQYF.

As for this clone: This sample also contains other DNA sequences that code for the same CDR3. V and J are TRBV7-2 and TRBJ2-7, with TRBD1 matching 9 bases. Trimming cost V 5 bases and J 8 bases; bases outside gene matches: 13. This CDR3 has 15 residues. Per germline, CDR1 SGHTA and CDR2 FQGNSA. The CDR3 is CASSRRQGEVEKQYF. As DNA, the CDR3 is TGTGCCAGCAGCCGTAGACAGGGGGAAGTGGAGAAGCAGTACTTC.

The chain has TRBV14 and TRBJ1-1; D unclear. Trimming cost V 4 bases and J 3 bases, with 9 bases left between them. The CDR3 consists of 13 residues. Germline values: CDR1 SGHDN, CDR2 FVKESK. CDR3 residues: CASSLRADTEAFF. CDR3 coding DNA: TGTGCCAGCAGCCTAAGGGCCGACACTGAAGCTTTCTTT.

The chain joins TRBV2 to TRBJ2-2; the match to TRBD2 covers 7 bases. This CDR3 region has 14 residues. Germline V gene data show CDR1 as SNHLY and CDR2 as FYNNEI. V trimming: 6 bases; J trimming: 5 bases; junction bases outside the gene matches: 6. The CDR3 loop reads CASSDSGWTGELFF. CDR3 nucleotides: TGTGCCAGCAGCGATAGCGGGTGGACCGGGGAGCTGTTTTTT.

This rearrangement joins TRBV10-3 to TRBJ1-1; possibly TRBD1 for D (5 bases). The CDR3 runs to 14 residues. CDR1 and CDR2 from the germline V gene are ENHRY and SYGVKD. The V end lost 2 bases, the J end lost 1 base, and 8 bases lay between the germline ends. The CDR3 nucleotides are TGTGCCATCAGTGAGCGGGGGTCGAACACTGAAGCTTTCTTT. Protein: CAISERGSNTEAFF.

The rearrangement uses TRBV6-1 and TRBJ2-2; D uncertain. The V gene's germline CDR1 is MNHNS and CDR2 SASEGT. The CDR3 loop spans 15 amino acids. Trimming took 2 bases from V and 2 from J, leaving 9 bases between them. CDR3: CASSERVGNTGELFF. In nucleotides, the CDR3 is TGTGCCAGCAGTGAAAGGGTCGGTAACACCGGGGAGCTGTTTTTT.

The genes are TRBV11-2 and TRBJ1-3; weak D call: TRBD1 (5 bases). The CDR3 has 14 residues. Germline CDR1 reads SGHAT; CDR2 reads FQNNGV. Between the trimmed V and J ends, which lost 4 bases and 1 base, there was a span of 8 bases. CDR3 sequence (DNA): TGTGCCAGCAGCTACCAGGGATCTGGAAACACCATATATTTT. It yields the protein CASSYQGSGNTIYF.

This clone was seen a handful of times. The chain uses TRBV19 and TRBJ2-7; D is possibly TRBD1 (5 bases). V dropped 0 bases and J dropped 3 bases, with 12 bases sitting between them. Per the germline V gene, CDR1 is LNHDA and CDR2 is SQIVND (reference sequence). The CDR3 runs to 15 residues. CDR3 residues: CASSIDHRPLYEQYF. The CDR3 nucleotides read TGTGCCAGTAGTATAGATCACAGGCCACTCTACGAGCAGTACTTC.

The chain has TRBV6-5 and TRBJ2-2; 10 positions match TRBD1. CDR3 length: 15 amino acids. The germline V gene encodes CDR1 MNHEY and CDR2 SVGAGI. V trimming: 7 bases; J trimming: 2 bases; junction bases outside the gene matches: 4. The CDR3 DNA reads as TGTGCCAGCATTAGACAGGGGGCTAACACCGGGGAGCTGTTTTTT. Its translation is CASIRQGANTGELFF.

DNA of the CDR3: TGTGCCATCAGTGCCCGCCCGGGGGGCAGCGAGAGCGAGCAGTACTTC. Translated: CAISARPGGSESEQYF. The chain carries TRBV10-3 and TRBJ2-7; tentative D call: TRBD2 (7 bases). The CDR3 is made up of 16 amino acids. The V and J ends lost 4 bases and 6 bases respectively, with 22 bases between them. Per the germline V gene, CDR1 is ENHRY and CDR2 is SYGVKD.

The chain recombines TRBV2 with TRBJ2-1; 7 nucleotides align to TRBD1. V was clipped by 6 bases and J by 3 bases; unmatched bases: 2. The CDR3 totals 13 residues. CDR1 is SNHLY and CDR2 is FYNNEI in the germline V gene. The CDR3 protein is CASRGDSYNEQFF. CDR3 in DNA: TGTGCCAGCAGGGGGGACAGCTACAATGAGCAGTTCTTC.

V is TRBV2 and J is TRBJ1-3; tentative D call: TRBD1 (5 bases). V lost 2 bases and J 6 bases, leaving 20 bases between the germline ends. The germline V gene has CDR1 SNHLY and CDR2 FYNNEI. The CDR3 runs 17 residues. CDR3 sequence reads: CASSEFGTQRSVNTIYF. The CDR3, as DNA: TGTGCCAGCAGTGAATTCGGGACCCAGAGATCGGTAAACACCATATATTTT. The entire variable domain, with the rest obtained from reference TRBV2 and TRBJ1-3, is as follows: EPEVTQTPSHQVTQMGQEVILRCVPISNHLYFYWYRQILGQKVEFLVSFYNNEISEKSEIFDDQFSVERPDGSNFTLKIRSTKLEDSAMYFCASSEFGTQRSVNTIYFGEGSWLTVV.